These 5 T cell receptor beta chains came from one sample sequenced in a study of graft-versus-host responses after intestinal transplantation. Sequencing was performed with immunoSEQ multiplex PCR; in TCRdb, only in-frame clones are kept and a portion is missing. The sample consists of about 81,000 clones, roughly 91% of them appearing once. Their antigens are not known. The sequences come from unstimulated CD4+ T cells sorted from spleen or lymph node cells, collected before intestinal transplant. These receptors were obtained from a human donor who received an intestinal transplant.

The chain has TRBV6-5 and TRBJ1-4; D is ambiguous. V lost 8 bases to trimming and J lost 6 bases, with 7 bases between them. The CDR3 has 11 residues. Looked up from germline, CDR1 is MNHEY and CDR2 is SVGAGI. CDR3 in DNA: TGTGCCAGCGGTCAGGATGAAAAACTGTTTTTT. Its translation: CASGQDEKLFF.

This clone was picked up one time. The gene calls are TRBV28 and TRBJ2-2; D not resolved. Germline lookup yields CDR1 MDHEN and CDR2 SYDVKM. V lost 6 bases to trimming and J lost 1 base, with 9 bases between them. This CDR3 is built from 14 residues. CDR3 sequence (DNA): TGTGCCAGCAGCGAGACGGGGAACACCGGGGAGCTGTTTTTT. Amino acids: CASSETGNTGELFF.

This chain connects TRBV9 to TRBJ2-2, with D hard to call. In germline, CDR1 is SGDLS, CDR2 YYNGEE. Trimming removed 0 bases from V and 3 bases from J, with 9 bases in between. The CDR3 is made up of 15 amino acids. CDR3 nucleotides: TGTGCCAGCAGCGTAGGTAACAGAGACACCGGGGAGCTGTTTTTT. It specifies CASSVGNRDTGELFF.

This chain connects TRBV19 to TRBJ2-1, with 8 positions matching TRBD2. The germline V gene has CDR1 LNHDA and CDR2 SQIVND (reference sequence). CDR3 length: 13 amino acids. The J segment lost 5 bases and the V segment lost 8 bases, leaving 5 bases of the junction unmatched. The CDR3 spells CASRRGGNNEQFF. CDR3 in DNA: TGTGCCAGTCGTCGGGGGGGGAACAATGAGCAGTTCTTC.

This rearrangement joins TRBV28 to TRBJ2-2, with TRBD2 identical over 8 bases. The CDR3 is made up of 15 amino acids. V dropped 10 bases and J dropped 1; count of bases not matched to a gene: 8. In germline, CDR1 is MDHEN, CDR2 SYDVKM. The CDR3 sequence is CATNLSGMNTGELFF. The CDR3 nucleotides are TGTGCCACCAATCTTAGCGGGATGAACACCGGGGAGCTGTTTTTT.